The T cell receptor beta chain under discussion was sequenced for a study of cytomegalovirus exposure and HLA in healthy donors. Trimming took 4 bases from V and 4 from J, leaving 14 bases between them. The germline CDR1 and CDR2 sequences are SGHNT and YYREEE (reference sequence). The CDR3 is 15 amino acids. The protocol was immunoSEQ multiplex PCR, while the TCRdb copy is restricted to in-frame clones and leaves out a portion. The sample includes more than 85,000 clones, about 95% of them seen just once. The sequence derives from a woman aged 18-29 years in good health and CMV-seronegative. The sequenced sample consisted of PBMCs. V gene TRBV5-4 combines with J gene TRBJ2-2; D gene uncertain. CDR3 protein: CASSTMRIGTGELFF. The CDR3 nucleotides read TGTGCCAGCAGCACGATGAGGATCGGCACCGGGGAGCTGTTTTTT.